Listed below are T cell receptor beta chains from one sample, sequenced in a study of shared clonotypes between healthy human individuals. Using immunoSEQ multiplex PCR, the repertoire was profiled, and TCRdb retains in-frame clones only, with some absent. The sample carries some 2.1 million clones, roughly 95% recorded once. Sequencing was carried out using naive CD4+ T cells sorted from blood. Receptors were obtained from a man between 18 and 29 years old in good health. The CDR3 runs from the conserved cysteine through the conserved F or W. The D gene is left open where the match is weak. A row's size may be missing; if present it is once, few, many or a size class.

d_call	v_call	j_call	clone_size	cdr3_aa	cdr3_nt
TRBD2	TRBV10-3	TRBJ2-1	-	CAISGTSGSDNEQFF	TGTGCCATCAGTGGGACTAGCGGGAGCGACAATGAGCAGTTCTTC
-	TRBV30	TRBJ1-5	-	CAWSVRTGGAGSNQPQHF	TGTGCCTGGAGTGTACGTACTGGGGGCGCGGGAAGCAATCAGCCCCAGCATTTT
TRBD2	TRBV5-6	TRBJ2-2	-	CASSLLEGGPNTGELFF	TGTGCCAGCAGCTTGCTGGAGGGAGGGCCTAACACCGGGGAGCTGTTTTTT
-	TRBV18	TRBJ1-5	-	CASSPPGPINQPQHF	TGTGCCAGCTCACCTCCCGGGCCGATAAATCAGCCCCAGCATTTT
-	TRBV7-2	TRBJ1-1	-	CASSLVTNTEAFF	TGTGCCAGCAGCTTGGTCACCAACACTGAAGCTTTCTTT
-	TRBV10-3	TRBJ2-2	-	CAISGAGGDTGELFF	TGTGCCATCAGTGGAGCAGGGGGGGACACCGGGGAGCTGTTTTTT
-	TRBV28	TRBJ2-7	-	CASTLTGLYEQYF	TGTGCCAGCACCTTGACAGGTCTTTACGAGCAGTACTTC
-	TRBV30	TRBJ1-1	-	CAWSVLGSKDTEAFF	TGTGCCTGGAGTGTACTCGGTTCTAAGGACACTGAAGCTTTCTTT
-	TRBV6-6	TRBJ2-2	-	CASSYSTGFAAGELFF	TGTGCCAGCAGTTACTCGACCGGGTTTGCAGCCGGGGAGCTGTTTTTT
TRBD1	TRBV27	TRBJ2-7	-	CASSRGQEPSYEQYF	TGTGCCAGCAGTAGGGGACAGGAGCCCTCCTACGAGCAGTACTTC
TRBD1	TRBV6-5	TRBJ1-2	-	CASSYDRGPNYGYTF	TGTGCCAGCAGTTACGACAGGGGGCCCAACTATGGCTACACCTTC
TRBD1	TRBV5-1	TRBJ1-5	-	CASSLGQGAGNQPQHF	TGCGCCAGCAGCCTGGGACAGGGGGCCGGCAATCAGCCCCAGCATTTT
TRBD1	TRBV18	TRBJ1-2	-	CASSPPPGQGPITF	TGTGCCAGCTCACCACCACCGGGACAGGGGCCGATCACCTTC
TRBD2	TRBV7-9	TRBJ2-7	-	CASSLQGGEQYF	TGTGCCAGCAGCTTACAGGGAGGGGAGCAGTACTTC
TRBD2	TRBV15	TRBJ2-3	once	CATSRGGTSSADTQYF	TGTGCCACCAGCAGAGGAGGGACTAGTAGCGCAGATACGCAGTATTTT
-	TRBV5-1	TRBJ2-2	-	CASSLAGQNTGELFF	TGCGCCAGCAGCTTGGCGGGACAGAACACCGGGGAGCTGTTTTTT
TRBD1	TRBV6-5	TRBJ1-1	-	CASSYSPGGNTEAFF	TGTGCCAGCAGTTACTCTCCAGGGGGGAACACTGAAGCTTTCTTT
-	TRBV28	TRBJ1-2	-	CASTPPERNYGYTF	TGTGCCAGCACCCCCCCGGAGAGGAACTATGGCTACACCTTC